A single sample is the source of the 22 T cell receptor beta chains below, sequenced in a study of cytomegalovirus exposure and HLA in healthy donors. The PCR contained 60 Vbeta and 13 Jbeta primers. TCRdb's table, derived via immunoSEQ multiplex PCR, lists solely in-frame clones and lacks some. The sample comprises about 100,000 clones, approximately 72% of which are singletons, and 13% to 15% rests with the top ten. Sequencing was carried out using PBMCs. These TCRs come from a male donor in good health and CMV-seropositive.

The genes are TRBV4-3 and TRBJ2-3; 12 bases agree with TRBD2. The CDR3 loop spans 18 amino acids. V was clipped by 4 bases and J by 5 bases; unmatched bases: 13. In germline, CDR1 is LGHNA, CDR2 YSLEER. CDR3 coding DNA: TGCGCCAGCAGCCCTGGGGCTAGCGGGGGGGCAGGAAAAGATACGCAGTATTTT. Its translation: CASSPGASGGAGKDTQYF.

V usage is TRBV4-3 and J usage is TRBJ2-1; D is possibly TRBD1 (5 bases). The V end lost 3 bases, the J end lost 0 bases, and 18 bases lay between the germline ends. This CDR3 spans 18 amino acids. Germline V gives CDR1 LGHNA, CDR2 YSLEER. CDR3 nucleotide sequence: TGCGCCAGCAGCCATTGGGGCACACAGACGAGCTCCTACAATGAGCAGTTCTTC. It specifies CASSHWGTQTSSYNEQFF.

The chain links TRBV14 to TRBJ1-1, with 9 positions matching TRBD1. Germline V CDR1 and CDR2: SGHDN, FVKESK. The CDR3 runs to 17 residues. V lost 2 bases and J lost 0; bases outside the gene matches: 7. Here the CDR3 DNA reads TGTGCCAGCAGCCAACTTAGGACAGGGGACATGAACACTGAAGCTTTCTTT. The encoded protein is CASSQLRTGDMNTEAFF.

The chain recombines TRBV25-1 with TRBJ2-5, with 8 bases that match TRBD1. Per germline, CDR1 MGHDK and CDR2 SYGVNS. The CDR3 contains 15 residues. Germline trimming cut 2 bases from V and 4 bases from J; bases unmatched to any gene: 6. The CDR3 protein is CASSESGRGPETQYF. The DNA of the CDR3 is TGTGCCAGCAGTGAAAGCGGCAGGGGGCCAGAGACCCAGTACTTC.

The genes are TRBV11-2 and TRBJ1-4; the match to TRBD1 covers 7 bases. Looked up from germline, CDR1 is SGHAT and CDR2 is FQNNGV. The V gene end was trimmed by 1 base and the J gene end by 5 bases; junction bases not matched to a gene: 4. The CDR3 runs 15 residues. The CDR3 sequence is CASSLVGQSNEKLFF. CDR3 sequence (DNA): TGTGCCAGCAGCTTAGTGGGACAGAGCAATGAAAAACTGTTTTTT.

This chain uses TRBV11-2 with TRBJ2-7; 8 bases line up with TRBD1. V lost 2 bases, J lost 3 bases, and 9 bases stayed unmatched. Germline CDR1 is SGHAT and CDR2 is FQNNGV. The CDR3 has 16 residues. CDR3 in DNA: TGTGCCAGCAGCTTACCGGACAGGGCTGCCTTCTACGAGCAGTACTTC. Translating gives CASSLPDRAAFYEQYF.

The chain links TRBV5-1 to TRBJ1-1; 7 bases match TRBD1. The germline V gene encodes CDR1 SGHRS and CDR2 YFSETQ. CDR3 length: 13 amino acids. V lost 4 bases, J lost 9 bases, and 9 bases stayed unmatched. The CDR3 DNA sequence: TGCGCCAGCAGCCCTGGGACAGAAGTAAAAGCTTTCTTT. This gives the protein CASSPGTEVKAFF.

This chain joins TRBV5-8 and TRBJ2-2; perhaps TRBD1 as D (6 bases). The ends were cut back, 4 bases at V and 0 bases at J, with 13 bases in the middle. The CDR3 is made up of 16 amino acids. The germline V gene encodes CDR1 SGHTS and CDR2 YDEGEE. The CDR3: CASSPYRASNTGELFF. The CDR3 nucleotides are TGTGCCAGCAGCCCATACAGGGCCTCGAACACCGGGGAGCTGTTTTTT.

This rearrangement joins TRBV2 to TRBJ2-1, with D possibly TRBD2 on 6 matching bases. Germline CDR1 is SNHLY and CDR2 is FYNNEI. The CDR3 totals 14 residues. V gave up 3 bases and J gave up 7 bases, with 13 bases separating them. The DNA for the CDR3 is TGTGCCAGCAGTGACCCCCTAGCGCTAAATGAGCAGTTCTTC. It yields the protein CASSDPLALNEQFF.

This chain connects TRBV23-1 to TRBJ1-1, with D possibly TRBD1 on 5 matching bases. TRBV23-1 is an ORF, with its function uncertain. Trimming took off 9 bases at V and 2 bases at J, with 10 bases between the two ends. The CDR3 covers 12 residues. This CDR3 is CARGGVNTEAFF. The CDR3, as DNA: TGCGCCAGGGGAGGGGTAAACACTGAAGCTTTCTTT.

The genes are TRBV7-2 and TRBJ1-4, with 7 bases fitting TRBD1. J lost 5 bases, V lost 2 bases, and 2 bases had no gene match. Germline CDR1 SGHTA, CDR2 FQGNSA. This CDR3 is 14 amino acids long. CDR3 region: CASSLNRGNEKLFF. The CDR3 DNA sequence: TGTGCCAGCAGCTTAAACAGGGGCAATGAAAAACTGTTTTTT. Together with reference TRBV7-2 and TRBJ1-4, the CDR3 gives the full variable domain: GAGVSQSPSNKVTEKGKDVELRCDPISGHTALYWYRQSLGQGLEFLIYFQGNSAPDKSGLPSDRFSAERTGGSVSTLTIQRTQQEDSAVYLCASSLNRGNEKLFFGSGTQLSVL.

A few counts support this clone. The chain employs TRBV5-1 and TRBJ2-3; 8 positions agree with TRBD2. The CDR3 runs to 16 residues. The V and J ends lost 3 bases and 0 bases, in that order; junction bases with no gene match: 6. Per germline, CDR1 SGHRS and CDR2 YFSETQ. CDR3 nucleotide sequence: TGCGCCAGCAGCTGGGGGGAGCGGGGGAGCACAGATACGCAGTATTTT. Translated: CASSWGERGSTDTQYF.

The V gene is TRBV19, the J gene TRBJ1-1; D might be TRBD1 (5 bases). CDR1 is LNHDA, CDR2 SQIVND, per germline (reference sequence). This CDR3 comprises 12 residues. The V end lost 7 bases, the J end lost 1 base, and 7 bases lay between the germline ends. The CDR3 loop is CASTTGNTEAFF. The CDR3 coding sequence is TGTGCCAGTACCACAGGGAACACTGAAGCTTTCTTT.

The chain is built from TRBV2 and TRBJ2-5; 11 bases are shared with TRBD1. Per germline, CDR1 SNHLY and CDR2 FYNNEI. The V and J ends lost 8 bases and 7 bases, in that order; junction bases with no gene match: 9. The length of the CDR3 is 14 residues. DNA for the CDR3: TGTGCCAGCGGGCAGGACAGGGGGCGGGTGACCCAGTACTTC. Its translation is CASGQDRGRVTQYF.

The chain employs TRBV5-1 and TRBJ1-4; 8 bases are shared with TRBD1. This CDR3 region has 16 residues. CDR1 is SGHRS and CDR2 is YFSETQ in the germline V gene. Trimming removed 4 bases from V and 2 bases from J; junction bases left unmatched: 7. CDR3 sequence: CASSAGQGGTNEKLFF. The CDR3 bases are TGCGCCAGCAGCGCAGGACAGGGCGGCACTAATGAAAAACTGTTTTTT. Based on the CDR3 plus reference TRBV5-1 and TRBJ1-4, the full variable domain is KAGVTQTPRYLIKTRGQQVTLSCSPISGHRSVSWYQQTPGQGLQFLFEYFSETQRNKGNFPGRFSGRQFSNSRSEMNVSTLELGDSALYLCASSAGQGGTNEKLFFGSGTQLSVL.

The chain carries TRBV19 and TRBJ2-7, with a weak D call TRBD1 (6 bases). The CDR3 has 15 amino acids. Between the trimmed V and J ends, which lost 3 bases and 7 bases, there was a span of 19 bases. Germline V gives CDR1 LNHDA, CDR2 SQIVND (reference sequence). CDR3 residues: CASSIMAGALREQYF. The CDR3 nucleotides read TGTGCCAGTAGTATTATGGCAGGGGCCCTCCGGGAGCAGTACTTC.

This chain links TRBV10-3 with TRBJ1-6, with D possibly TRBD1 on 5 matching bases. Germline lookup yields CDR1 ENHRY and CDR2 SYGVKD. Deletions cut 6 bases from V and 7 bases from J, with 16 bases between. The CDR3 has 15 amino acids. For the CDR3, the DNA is TGTGCCATCAGGGGCGGGGGGACGTCGAATTCACCCCTCCACTTT. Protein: CAIRGGGTSNSPLHF.

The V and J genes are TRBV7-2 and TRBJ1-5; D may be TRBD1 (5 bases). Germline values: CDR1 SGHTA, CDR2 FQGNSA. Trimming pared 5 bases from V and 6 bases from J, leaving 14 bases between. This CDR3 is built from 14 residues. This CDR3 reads CASSQGGTGQPQHF. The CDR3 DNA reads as TGTGCCAGCAGCCAAGGTGGTACAGGTCAGCCCCAGCATTTT.

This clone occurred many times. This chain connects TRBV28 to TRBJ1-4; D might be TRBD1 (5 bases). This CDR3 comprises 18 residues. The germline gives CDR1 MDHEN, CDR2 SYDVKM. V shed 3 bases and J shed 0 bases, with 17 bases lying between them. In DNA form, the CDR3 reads TGTGCCAGCAGTTTTGGGGCCCGGTGGGGGGCAACTAATGAAAAACTGTTTTTT. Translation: CASSFGARWGATNEKLFF.

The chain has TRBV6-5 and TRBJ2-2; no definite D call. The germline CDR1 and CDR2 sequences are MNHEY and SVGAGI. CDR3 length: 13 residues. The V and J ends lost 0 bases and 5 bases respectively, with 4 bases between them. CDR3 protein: CASSYSETGELFF. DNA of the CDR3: TGTGCCAGCAGTTACTCCGAGACCGGGGAGCTGTTTTTT.

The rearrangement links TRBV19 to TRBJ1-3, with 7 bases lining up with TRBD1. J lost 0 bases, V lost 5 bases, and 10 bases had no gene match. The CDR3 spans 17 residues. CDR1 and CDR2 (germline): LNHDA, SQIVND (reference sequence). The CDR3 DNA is TGTGCCAGTAGTCGGGACAGCTTCAGCCGCTCTGGAAACACCATATATTTT. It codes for CASSRDSFSRSGNTIYF. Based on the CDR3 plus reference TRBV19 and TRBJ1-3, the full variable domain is DGGITQSPKYLFRKEGQNVTLSCEQNLNHDAMYWYRQDPGQGLRLIYYSQIVNDFQKGDIAEGYSVSREKKESFPLTVTSAQKNPTAFYLCASSRDSFSRSGNTIYFGEGSWLTVV.

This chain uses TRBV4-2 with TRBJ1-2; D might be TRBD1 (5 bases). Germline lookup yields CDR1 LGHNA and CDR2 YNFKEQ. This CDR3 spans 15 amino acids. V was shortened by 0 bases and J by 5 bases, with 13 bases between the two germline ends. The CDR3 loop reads CASSQDWARGYGYTF. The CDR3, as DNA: TGTGCCAGCAGCCAAGATTGGGCCCGGGGGTATGGCTACACCTTC.